The TCR beta chain described here comes from a study of blood T cell repertoires in COVID-19 (dated by TCRdb to the early 2020s). General notes on the study: Samples covering the acute and convalescent phases of COVID-19 were provided by collaborators in the United States, Italy and Spain. The material from the prospective study consisted of cDNA or gDNA derived from T cells, B-cell-depleted T cells, or PBMCs. Deeply sampled blood TCRbeta repertoires from subjects exposed to, actively infected with, or recovered from COVID-19 were included in the dataset. The repertoires were made available in a free public database intended to serve as a resource for research on the immune response to SARS-CoV-2. The samples were drawn from the first 160 participants of the ongoing ImmuneRACE study and from 950 to 1,500 subjects provided by 6 global collaborators. Sample metadata almost always included a de-identified subject ID, COVID-19 status, age in years and sex. Where available, HLA class I and class II types were obtained from metadata supplied by the sample provider rather than from assay-based typing. General study outcomes and caveats: The amount of clinical and demographic metadata varied by source and participant and was provided uncurated.

The immunoSEQ Assay, a bias-controlled multiplex PCR, was used to amplify TCRbeta CDR3 regions from genomic DNA. The original methods were these. The number of nucleated cells in each sample was estimated from the amplification of reference gene primers within the assay. To quantify the absolute abundance of each unique TCRbeta CDR3 rearrangement, sequence reads were collapsed and filtered. For each sample, productive Simpson clonality was calculated by taking the square root of Simpson's diversity index across productive rearrangements. In TCRdb, the immuneACCESS table is reduced to in-frame sequences with V and J assigned. These tables do not hold every clone; where another copy was compared, an unresolved V gene accounts for under half, and the others remain unexplained. D and trimming were read from the DNA, whereas the V and J calls and clone size are those reported in that table. This sample has about 250,000 clones in its table, and about 86% of those were observed once. The ten largest clones capture less than 5.5% of the sample.

With respect to this clone: Its specific antigen is unknown. The sample holds no much larger clone one base away, and base qualities are not on file.

Each collaborating institution followed its own protocols to collect whole blood in K2EDTA tubes. For TCRbeta analysis, collaborators shipped samples as frozen whole blood, isolated PBMCs, or DNA extracted from either of those sample types. The germline V gene (reference sequence) sets CDR1 to GTSNPN and CDR2 to SVGIG. Germline trimming amounts to 5 bases on V and 4 bases on J, with 7 as the count of junction bases outside the gene matches. The CDR3 runs 14 amino acids, cysteine and phenylalanine included. Kept here is only the CDR3 DNA, which spans 42 bases and is read in frame from base 1. Sequencing was performed on peripheral blood. The chain was built from TRBV30 and TRBJ1-4, and 7 bases in between align with TRBD1. This clonotype was obtained from a man in his forties or fifties with active or convalescent COVID-19. The CDR3 here reads CAWDTGTVNEKLFF. In nucleotide form, the sequence is TGTGCCTGGGACACCGGGACAGTTAATGAAAAACTGTTTTTT. The variable domain in full, with residues beyond the CDR3 obtained from the reference TRBV30 and TRBJ1-4 genes, is SQTIHQWPATLVQPVGSPLSLECTVEGTSNPNLYWYRQAAGRGLQLLFYSVGIGQISSEVPQNLSASRPQDRQFILSSKKLLLSDSGFYLCAWDTGTVNEKLFFGSGTQLSVL.